In its sample, the clone carrying this T cell receptor beta chain was seen once. This specimen belongs to a study of blood T cell repertoires in COVID-19. Clones were sequenced by immunoSEQ multiplex PCR, and TCRdb holds only the in-frame ones, with some missing. This table has about 43,000 clones, approximately 90% appearing once. V shed 1 base, J shed 6 bases, and the junction held 5 bases outside the gene matches. The CDR3 length is 14 residues. Per germline, CDR1 PRHDT and CDR2 FYEKMQ (reference sequence). The genes are TRBV13 and TRBJ1-2, with 7 bases fitting TRBD1. The sequence was obtained from an elderly woman with active COVID-19. Sequenced sample: peripheral blood. The CDR3 DNA reads TGTGCCAGCAGCTTAGATGAGGGGGCCCATGGCTACACCTTC. Amino acids: CASSLDEGAHGYTF. The whole variable domain, remainder taken from reference TRBV13 and TRBJ1-2, is AAGVIQSPRHLIKEKRETATLKCYPIPRHDTVYWYQQGPGQDPQFLISFYEKMQSDKGSIPDRFSAQQFSDYHSELNMSSLELGDSALYFCASSLDEGAHGYTFGSGTRLTVV.